The 32 T cell receptor beta chains below were found in one sample sequenced in a study of long-term antiretroviral therapy in people with HIV. Assay version v3.0 of immunoSEQ was used, and it was run at survey level. Profiled with immunoSEQ multiplex PCR; TCRdb holds only in-frame clones, not every one. This table has 30,000 to 40,000 clones, about 80% appearing once. This sample comprised unsorted PBMCs, obtained 0.4 years before starting antiretroviral therapy. The source is a man aged 18-30 years with HIV.

This sequence joins TRBV27 and TRBJ2-7; 9 bases fit TRBD1. The V gene's germline CDR1 is MNHEY and CDR2 SMNVEV (reference sequence). The CDR3 has 15 amino acids. V shed 2 bases, J shed 3 bases, and the junction held 5 bases outside the gene matches. The CDR3 region is CASSLGTGSLYEQYF. In DNA form, the CDR3 reads TGTGCCAGCAGTTTAGGGACAGGGTCTCTCTACGAGCAGTACTTC.

V and J are TRBV7-2 and TRBJ1-5; D uncertain. V was clipped by 1 base and J by 7 bases, with 14 bases between them. Germline values: CDR1 SGHTA, CDR2 FQGNSA. The CDR3 length is 15 residues. This CDR3 is CASSLEVPSGQPQHF. In DNA form, the CDR3 reads TGTGCCAGCAGCTTAGAAGTCCCTTCGGGGCAGCCCCAGCATTTT.

CDR3 coding DNA: TGTGCCAGCAGTGCGACGCACCCAAATCAGCCCCAGCATTTT. Translation gives CASSATHPNQPQHF. The chain links TRBV6-1 to TRBJ1-5; D remains ambiguous. CDR1 and CDR2 from the germline V gene are MNHNS and SASEGT. V lost 4 bases, J lost 4 bases, and 11 bases lay in between. CDR3 length: 14 residues.

The chain has TRBV7-2 and TRBJ1-5; 8 nucleotides line up with TRBD1. The germline gives CDR1 SGHTA, CDR2 FQGNSA. V shed 4 bases, J shed 7 bases, and the junction held 12 bases outside the gene matches. This CDR3 has 16 residues. The DNA of the CDR3 is TGTGCCAGCAGCTCATCCCGGGACAGGCCCCCCCAGCCCCAGCATTTT. Translated: CASSSSRDRPPQPQHF.

This sequence joins TRBV30 and TRBJ2-3; D unclear. V was trimmed by 4 bases and J by 4 bases, leaving 6 bases between them. The germline V gene has CDR1 GTSNPN and CDR2 SVGIG (reference sequence). The CDR3 length is 11 residues. As DNA, the CDR3 is TGTGCCTGGATTAACCCAGATACGCAGTATTTT. Translating it yields CAWINPDTQYF. The full variable domain, with the rest looked up from reference TRBV30 and TRBJ2-3, is SQTIHQWPATLVQPVGSPLSLECTVEGTSNPNLYWYRQAAGRGLQLLFYSVGIGQISSEVPQNLSASRPQDRQFILSSKKLLLSDSGFYLCAWINPDTQYFGPGTRLTVL.

This clone was detected only a few times. V gene TRBV9 combines with J gene TRBJ1-5, with TRBD1 matching 9 bases. The CDR3 contains 15 residues. The V gene end was trimmed by 5 bases and the J gene end by 1 base; junction bases not matched to a gene: 4. In germline, CDR1 is SGDLS, CDR2 YYNGEE. The DNA of the CDR3 is TGTGCCAGCAGTGCCGGACAGGGGAGCAATCAGCCCCAGCATTTT. It specifies CASSAGQGSNQPQHF.

The chain recombines TRBV10-3 with TRBJ2-2, with 12 bases fitting TRBD2. V lost 7 bases to trimming and J lost 8 bases; unmatched junction nucleotides: 11. CDR1 is ENHRY, CDR2 SYGVKD, per germline. The length of the CDR3 is 16 residues. This chain's CDR3 is CAIKGASGRAAGELFF. The DNA of the CDR3 is TGTGCCATCAAGGGTGCTAGCGGGAGGGCCGCGGGGGAGCTGTTTTTT.

In DNA, the CDR3 is TGTGCCAGCAGCTTGGGGCAGCTGATCTCTGGGGCCAACGTCCTGACTTTC. Amino acid sequence: CASSLGQLISGANVLTF. This chain joins TRBV5-5 and TRBJ2-6; no clear D. This CDR3 comprises 17 residues. V lost 0 bases to trimming and J lost 0 bases, with 10 bases between them. The V gene's germline CDR1 is SGHKS and CDR2 YYEKEE (reference sequence).

The J gene is TRBJ2-3, the V gene TRBV11-3; 8 positions match TRBD2. Germline CDR1 and CDR2: SGHNT and YENEEA. The trim removed 5 bases at V and 5 bases at J, leaving 12 bases unmatched. The CDR3 consists of 16 residues. CDR3 DNA: TGTGCCAGCAGCCAGCGCAGCGGGGGCTGGGGAGATACGCAGTATTTT. Amino acids: CASSQRSGGWGDTQYF. The entire variable domain, with the rest obtained from reference TRBV11-3 and TRBJ2-3, is as follows: EAGVVQSPRYKIIEKKQPVAFWCNPISGHNTLYWYLQNLGQGPELLIRYENEEAVDDSQLPKDRFSAERLKGVDSTLKIQPAELGDSAVYLCASSQRSGGWGDTQYFGPGTRLTVL.

In this sample, this clone turned up once. The J gene is TRBJ2-3, the V gene TRBV29-1; 10 bases fit TRBD1. Germline trimming cut 5 bases from V and 4 bases from J; bases unmatched to any gene: 3. Germline V lookup: CDR1 SQVTM, CDR2 ANQGSEA. The CDR3 sequence is 13 residues long. The CDR3 loop reads CSVWTGGSDTQYF. DNA for the CDR3: TGCAGCGTTTGGACAGGGGGGTCAGATACGCAGTATTTT.

This clone was observed a few times. At one boundary the junction diverges from the germline segment, which might be a read error. The chain has TRBV7-7 and TRBJ2-2; D might be TRBD2 (5 bases). Germline V CDR1 and CDR2: SSHAT, FNYEAQ (reference sequence). This CDR3 has 16 residues. This CDR3 is CASSLVWPGTAGELFF. CDR3 sequence (DNA): TGTGCTAGCAGCTTAGTCTGGCCGGGAACCGCCGGGGAGCTGTTTTTT. Together with reference TRBV7-7 and TRBJ2-2, the CDR3 gives the full variable domain: GAGVSQSPRYKVTKRGQDVTLRCDPISSHATLYWYQQALGQGPEFLTYFNYEAQPDKSGLPSDRFSAERPEGSISTLTIQRTEQRDSAMYRCASSLVWPGTAGELFFGEGSRLTVL.

J is TRBJ2-7 and V is TRBV15, with 11 bases fitting TRBD2. Germline assignment: CDR1 LNHNV and CDR2 YYDKDF (reference sequence). The CDR3 is 17 residues long. The junction had 7 bases not matched to a gene; V was cut back by 0 bases and J by 3 bases. Written as DNA, the CDR3 is TGTGCCACCAGCAGAGATAAAGGGGGACTAGCGGACTACGAGCAGTACTTC. Protein product: CATSRDKGGLADYEQYF.

The chain couples TRBV6-6 to TRBJ2-2; no firm D call. V gave up 0 bases and J gave up 2 bases, with 10 bases separating them. This CDR3 is 16 amino acids long. Germline values: CDR1 MNHNY, CDR2 SVGAGI (reference sequence). In DNA form, the CDR3 reads TGTGCCAGCAGTTACTCAGGTTCCGCCAACACCGGGGAGCTGTTTTTT. Translating it yields CASSYSGSANTGELFF.

This chain joins TRBV6-5 and TRBJ1-2, with no clear D. Trimming left V 0 bases short and J 1 base short, with 6 bases between. The CDR3 runs 14 residues. Germline values: CDR1 MNHEY, CDR2 SVGAGI. CDR3 residues: CASSYSTNNYGYTF. The DNA for the CDR3 is TGTGCCAGCAGTTACTCGACAAATAACTATGGCTACACCTTC.

The chain combines TRBV30 with TRBJ2-5; 7 bases are shared with TRBD2. J gave up 5 bases and V 2 bases, and 14 bases lay outside the gene matches. The CDR3 has 16 residues. In germline, CDR1 is GTSNPN, CDR2 SVGIG (reference sequence). The CDR3 here is CAWSLNRGNSGETQYF. CDR3 in DNA: TGTGCCTGGAGTCTTAATAGGGGAAATAGCGGGGAGACCCAGTACTTC.

The CDR3 DNA follows: TGTGCCAGCTCATTCGTTAGCGGGCGGACGTCCGTGGCAGATACGCAGTATTTT. Amino acid sequence: CASSFVSGRTSVADTQYF. The chain employs TRBV18 and TRBJ2-3, with TRBD2 matching over 7 bases. Trimming cost V 5 bases and J 4 bases; bases outside gene matches: 18. The germline V gene encodes CDR1 KGHSH and CDR2 LQKENI. This CDR3 region has 18 residues.

Only one count was recorded for this clone. This chain uses TRBV9 with TRBJ2-3, with TRBD2 matching 12 bases. The J segment lost 3 bases and the V segment lost 3 bases, leaving 14 bases of the junction unmatched. The germline V gene encodes CDR1 SGDLS and CDR2 YYNGEE. The CDR3 runs to 19 residues. The CDR3 spells CASSASGRAGLGPTDTQYF. The CDR3 bases are TGTGCCAGCAGCGCTAGCGGGAGGGCCGGTCTGGGGCCAACAGATACGCAGTATTTT. Together with reference TRBV9 and TRBJ2-3, the CDR3 gives the full variable domain: DSGVTQTPKHLITATGQRVTLRCSPRSGDLSVYWYQQSLDQGLQFLIQYYNGEERAKGNILERFSAQQFPDLHSELNLSSLELGDSALYFCASSASGRAGLGPTDTQYFGPGTRLTVL.

Points on this clone: Its ends do not fully match the called genes, so a read error is possible. The gene calls are TRBV11-2 and TRBJ2-7, with D possibly TRBD2 on 5 matching bases. The CDR3 loop spans 14 amino acids. The germline gives CDR1 SGHAT, CDR2 FQNNGV. This CDR3 reads CASSIEKLALEQYF. The DNA for the CDR3 is TGTGCCAGCAGCATAGAGAAGCTAGCACTCGAGCAGTACTTC. The full variable domain, with the rest looked up from reference TRBV11-2 and TRBJ2-7, is EAGVAQSPRYKIIEKRQSVAFWCNPISGHATLYWYQQILGQGPKLLIQFQNNGVVDDSQLPKDRFSAERLKGVDSTLKIQPAKLEDSAVYLCASSIEKLALEQYFGPGTRLTVT.

The rearrangement joins TRBV19 to TRBJ1-2; D perhaps matches TRBD1 (5 bases). The germline CDR1 and CDR2 sequences are LNHDA and SQIVND (reference sequence). CDR3 length: 17 residues. The V end lost 6 bases, the J end lost 12 bases, and 32 bases lay between the germline ends. The CDR3 region is CASRPMGTDGAKSNHTF. CDR3 nucleotide sequence: TGTGCCAGTAGACCGATGGGGACGGACGGGGCGAAATCAAATCACACCTTC.

The V gene is TRBV4-1, the J gene TRBJ2-3, with a weak D call TRBD1 (6 bases). The CDR3 covers 13 residues. V lost 4 bases and J 4 bases, leaving 9 bases between the germline ends. CDR1 is MGHRA, CDR2 YSYEKL, per germline. CDR3 loop: CASSLDSADTQYF. In nucleotides, the CDR3 is TGCGCCAGCAGCCTGGACAGTGCAGATACGCAGTATTTT.

The chain couples TRBV9 to TRBJ1-4, with a tentative D call TRBD1 (5 bases). CDR1 and CDR2 (germline): SGDLS, YYNGEE. V was clipped by 0 bases and J by 5 bases, with 17 bases between them. The CDR3 runs 17 residues. CDR3 sequence reads: CASSVGLGTGKNEKLFF. DNA of the CDR3: TGTGCCAGCAGCGTAGGTTTAGGGACGGGGAAAAATGAAAAACTGTTTTTT.

V gene TRBV6-5 combines with J gene TRBJ2-3; 10 nucleotides align to TRBD2. Trimming removed 10 bases from V and 2 bases from J; junction bases left unmatched: 6. Germline CDR1 and CDR2: MNHEY and SVGAGI. This CDR3 has 14 amino acids. Written as DNA, the CDR3 is TGTGCCATCACTAGCGGGGAGTACACAGATACGCAGTATTTT. Translation gives CAITSGEYTDTQYF.

The chain has TRBV6-1 and TRBJ2-5; 9 bases map to TRBD1. The CDR3 is 17 residues long. V shed 3 bases, J shed 1 base, and the junction held 9 bases outside the gene matches. Germline V CDR1 and CDR2: MNHNS, SASEGT. CDR3 protein: CASSDPTGGVGQETQYF. Here the CDR3 DNA reads TGTGCCAGCAGTGATCCTACAGGGGGCGTTGGCCAAGAGACCCAGTACTTC.

In its sample, this clone was seen once. The chain employs TRBV7-9 and TRBJ2-3; 9 bases line up with TRBD1. Germline CDR1 is SEHNR and CDR2 is FQNEAQ (reference sequence). V shed 5 bases and J 4 bases; nucleotides not matched to a gene: 10. The CDR3 totals 16 residues. CDR3 loop: CASSGPTGGVADTQYF. The CDR3 nucleotides are TGTGCCAGCAGCGGACCCACAGGGGGCGTCGCAGATACGCAGTATTTT.

This clone has only a few counts. The V gene is TRBV5-6, the J gene TRBJ1-5; D call uncertain. With 0 bases removed from V and 0 bases from J, the gap between germline ends came to 7 bases. This CDR3 comprises 15 residues. Germline V gives CDR1 SGHDT, CDR2 YYEEEE. The DNA of the CDR3 is TGTGCCAGCAGCTTGGGAGCGCATAGCAATCAGCCCCAGCATTTT. Its translation is CASSLGAHSNQPQHF.

The chain combines TRBV5-1 with TRBJ1-1; no firm D call. CDR1 and CDR2 from the germline V gene are SGHRS and YFSETQ. V dropped 0 bases and J dropped 1 base, with 10 bases sitting between them. This CDR3 is built from 15 residues. This CDR3 reads CASSLGLRWNTEAFF. In DNA, the CDR3 is TGCGCCAGCAGCTTGGGGTTGAGGTGGAACACTGAAGCTTTCTTT.

This clone showed up just once. This chain connects TRBV18 to TRBJ1-1; no definite D call. Germline V gives CDR1 KGHSH, CDR2 LQKENI. Trimming removed 2 bases from V and 6 bases from J, with 10 bases in between. The CDR3 totals 13 residues. The CDR3 loop is CASSPTEGSEAFF. The CDR3 nucleotides read TGTGCCAGCTCACCAACGGAAGGATCTGAAGCTTTCTTT.

The chain uses TRBV11-2 and TRBJ2-7, with D possibly TRBD2 on 5 matching bases. Germline V gene lookup returns CDR1 SGHAT and CDR2 FQNNGV. The CDR3 consists of 17 residues. Trimming shortened V by 3 bases and J by 1 base, and 19 bases separated the two germline ends. CDR3 loop: CASSFPADRGRSYEQYF. CDR3 sequence (DNA): TGTGCCAGCAGCTTCCCCGCCGATCGGGGTCGTTCCTACGAGCAGTACTTC.

On this clone: The junction departs from the called germline gene at one end, perhaps through a read error. The chain uses TRBV6-6 and TRBJ1-1; 8 bases agree with TRBD1. The CDR3 is 16 amino acids. The germline V gene has CDR1 MNHNY and CDR2 SVGAGI (reference sequence). CDR3 bases: TGTGCCAGCAGTGACTCAGGGGGCGGGGTGAACACTGAAGCTTTCTTT. Its translation: CASSDSGGGVNTEAFF.

This clone was observed once. This sequence joins TRBV27 and TRBJ1-2; a weak D match, TRBD1 (6 bases). Germline values: CDR1 MNHEY, CDR2 SMNVEV (reference sequence). The V gene lost 3 bases and the J gene lost 1 base, with 9 bases spanning the gap. There are 14 residues in the CDR3. The CDR3 bases are TGTGCCAGCAGTTTGGACAGTCTTAACTATGGCTACACCTTC. It is translated as CASSLDSLNYGYTF.

The chain is built from TRBV4-2 and TRBJ2-1; 12 nucleotides align to TRBD2. Germline lookup yields CDR1 LGHNA and CDR2 YNFKEQ. The CDR3 contains 17 residues. V trimming: 3 bases; J trimming: 0 bases; junction bases outside the gene matches: 3. The CDR3 DNA reads as TGTGCCAGCAGCCAGCCGACTAGCGGGAGCTCCTACAATGAGCAGTTCTTC. This codes for CASSQPTSGSSYNEQFF.

The chain recombines TRBV11-2 with TRBJ2-1; TRBD1 agrees at 8 bases. This CDR3 is 15 amino acids long. Germline loops: CDR1 SGHAT, CDR2 FQNNGV. Trimming cost V 3 bases and J 2 bases; bases outside gene matches: 3. CDR3 nucleotides: TGTGCCAGCAGCTTGACAGGGGAGCCCTACAATGAGCAGTTCTTC. It is translated as CASSLTGEPYNEQFF.